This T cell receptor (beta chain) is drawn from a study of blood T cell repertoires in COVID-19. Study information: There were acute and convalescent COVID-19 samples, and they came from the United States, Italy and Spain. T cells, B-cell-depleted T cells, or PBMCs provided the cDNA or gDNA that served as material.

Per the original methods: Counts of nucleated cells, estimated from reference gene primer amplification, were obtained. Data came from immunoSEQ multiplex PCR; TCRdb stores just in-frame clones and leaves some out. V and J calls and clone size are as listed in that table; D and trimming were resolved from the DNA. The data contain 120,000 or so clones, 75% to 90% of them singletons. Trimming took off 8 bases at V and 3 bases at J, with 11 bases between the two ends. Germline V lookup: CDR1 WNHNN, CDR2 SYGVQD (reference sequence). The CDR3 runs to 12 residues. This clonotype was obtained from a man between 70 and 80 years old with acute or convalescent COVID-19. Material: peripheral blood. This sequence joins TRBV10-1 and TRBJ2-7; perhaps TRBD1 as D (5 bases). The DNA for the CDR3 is TGCGCCAGCGGACCGGACATCTACGAGCAGTACTTC. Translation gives CASGPDIYEQYF.